This paragraph covers one TCR beta chain sequence. Its antigen is unknown. Here immunoSEQ multiplex PCR was the method, and the copy in TCRdb shows in-frame clones only, minus some. Among 45,000 to 55,000 clones, about 81% were seen once, and the ten largest hold roughly a tenth. This sample was taken from a study of T cell responses to AZD1222 COVID-19 vaccine. Study background: Samples with a second dose at about 4 or about 12 weeks were pooled together.

The CDR3 is made up of 16 amino acids. The germline V gene has CDR1 MDHEN and CDR2 SYDVKM. The V and J ends lost 4 bases and 1 base respectively, with 14 bases between them. General study results and limits: Spike-specific TCR breadth and depth grew following two AZD1222 doses. In a largely white British group with more females than males, clonal diversity was possibly underestimated.

The sequence came from an adult in good health. Source: peripheral blood, taken on day 0 of AZD1222 vaccination. V gene TRBV28 combines with J gene TRBJ1-5; no clear D gene. The CDR3 DNA reads as TGTGCCAGCAGTTCGGCGCGGGTAGGAAGCAATCAGCCCCAGCATTTT. Its protein product is CASSSARVGSNQPQHF.